Below, one TCR beta chain is given with its context. The germline V gene has CDR1 MRHNA and CDR2 SNTAGT. The CDR3 consists of 16 residues. Trimming cost V 2 bases and J 9 bases; bases outside gene matches: 8. Measured with immunoSEQ multiplex PCR; TCRdb has only the in-frame clones, and not every one. Of about 460,000 clones listed, less than 90% were seen once; the top ten hold approximately 8%. The source of the sample is a study of blood T cell repertoires in COVID-19. This clonotype was sampled from a woman between 55 and 75 years old who had recovered from COVID-19. The chain uses TRBV6-4 and TRBJ2-1; 12 nucleotides agree with TRBD2. Sequenced material: PBMCs or T cells enriched from blood (not recorded which). The CDR3 is CASSDRRLAGGVEQFF. The DNA for the CDR3 is TGTGCCAGCAGTGACAGGCGGCTAGCGGGGGGGGTTGAGCAGTTCTTC.